Presented here are 9 T cell receptor beta chains from one specimen sequenced in a study of blood T cells in healthy people across ages (dated by TCRdb to the mid-2010s). Preparation of the library involved 5' RACE. Sequenced using an Illumina HiSeq 2500. A second about 7 to 12 cycle PCR used a sample-barcoded 5' primer and a J-beta primer mix. Using fastp trimming at Q25 and MiXCR clonotype assembly, TCRdb reanalyzed the public sequencing data and kept in-frame beta chains. All rows with the same CDR3 protein become a single entry with the most common DNA and genes. Here the sample has more than 1,400,000 distinct CDR3 sequences; approximately 40% occur a single time. Jointly, the top ten make up 7% to 9% of the sample. Sequenced input: blood. Every receptor here comes from a woman between 18 and 29 years old in good health.

The CDR3 nucleotides are TGTGCCACCAGCAGAGCGGGGGGCGTGGGTGAAAAACTGTTTTTT. Translating it yields CATSRAGGVGEKLFF. V gene TRBV15 combines with J gene TRBJ1-4, with a tentative D call TRBD1 (6 bases). Germline V gene sequence: CDR1 LNHNV, CDR2 YYDKDF (reference sequence). The CDR3 runs 15 residues. Trimming took 1 base from V and 7 from J, leaving 13 bases between them.

This chain connects TRBV28 to TRBJ1-6, with 7 positions matching TRBD1. Germline V gene data show CDR1 as MDHEN and CDR2 as SYDVKM. The CDR3 is 13 residues long. V trimming: 9 bases; J trimming: 8 bases; junction bases outside the gene matches: 7. The CDR3 region is CASVQGNDSPLHF. The CDR3 nucleotides are TGTGCCAGTGTACAGGGGAACGATTCACCCCTCCACTTT.

The chain employs TRBV20-1 and TRBJ1-2; no firm D call. Trimming stripped 7 bases from V and 2 bases from J, with 14 bases between. Germline V lookup: CDR1 DFQATT, CDR2 SNEGSKA (reference sequence). The CDR3 length is 13 residues. In DNA, the CDR3 is TGCAGTGGCAAGGACGGTGACAACTATGGCTACACCTTC. Protein: CSGKDGDNYGYTF.

This chain links TRBV28 with TRBJ2-1; TRBD1 aligns across 12 bases. V shed 10 bases and J 9 bases; nucleotides not matched to a gene: 13. CDR3 length equals 15 residues. Germline V gives CDR1 MDHEN, CDR2 SYDVKM. The CDR3 DNA reads TGTGCCAACACCAAAGGGGACAGGGGGCGATTTGAGCAGTTCTTC. Translated: CANTKGDRGRFEQFF.

This rearrangement joins TRBV6-1 to TRBJ1-2, with D perhaps matching TRBD1 (6 bases). Germline CDR1 and CDR2: MNHNS and SASEGT. V was pared by 1 base and J by 7 bases, with 10 bases between. This CDR3 contains 13 residues. CDR3 in DNA: TGTGCCAGCAGTGAAGTGCAGGGGTCTGGCTACACCTTC. Translated, it gives CASSEVQGSGYTF.

This clonotype was counted at least ten times. V and J are TRBV29-1 and TRBJ2-4; 10 bases match TRBD1. Germline CDR1 reads SQVTM; CDR2 reads ANQGSEA. The V segment lost 6 bases and the J segment 8 bases; nucleotides outside the gene matches: 10. This CDR3 contains 14 residues. The CDR3: CSVKRQGAGDIQYF. The CDR3 DNA sequence: TGCAGCGTCAAACGACAGGGGGCCGGGGACATTCAGTACTTC. The complete variable domain, with remaining parts taken from reference TRBV29-1 and TRBJ2-4, reads SAVISQKPSRDICQRGTSLTIQCQVDSQVTMMFWYRQQPGQSLTLIATANQGSEATYESGFVIDKFPISRPNLTFSTLTVSNMSPEDSSIYLCSVKRQGAGDIQYFGAGTRLSVL.

The chain employs TRBV20-1 and TRBJ2-3; the match to TRBD2 covers 7 bases. This CDR3 spans 16 amino acids. The V and J ends lost 6 bases and 4 bases, in that order; junction bases with no gene match: 16. Germline V gene data show CDR1 as DFQATT and CDR2 as SNEGSKA (reference sequence). This CDR3 is CSARPSVGGLPDTQYF. As DNA, the CDR3 is TGCAGTGCGAGGCCCTCTGTGGGAGGGCTGCCAGATACGCAGTATTTT.

This chain uses TRBV10-3 with TRBJ2-6, with a tentative D call TRBD1 (6 bases). CDR1 is ENHRY and CDR2 is SYGVKD in the germline V gene. The germline V and J ends were trimmed by 7 bases and 0 bases, with 13 bases remaining between them. The CDR3 length is 16 residues. The CDR3 bases are TGTGCCATCACGACAGGAAGAATCTCTGGGGCCAACGTCCTGACTTTC. This codes for CAITTGRISGANVLTF.

On this clonotype: One end of the junction does not line up with germline, which may come from a read error. The chain employs TRBV2 and TRBJ1-2; 8 positions match TRBD1. Germline-derived CDR1 and CDR2 are SNHLY and FYNNEI. This CDR3 region has 11 residues. CDR3 residues: CASTGGGGHTF. CDR3 bases: TGTGCCAGCACAGGGGGCGGTGGCCACACCTTC.